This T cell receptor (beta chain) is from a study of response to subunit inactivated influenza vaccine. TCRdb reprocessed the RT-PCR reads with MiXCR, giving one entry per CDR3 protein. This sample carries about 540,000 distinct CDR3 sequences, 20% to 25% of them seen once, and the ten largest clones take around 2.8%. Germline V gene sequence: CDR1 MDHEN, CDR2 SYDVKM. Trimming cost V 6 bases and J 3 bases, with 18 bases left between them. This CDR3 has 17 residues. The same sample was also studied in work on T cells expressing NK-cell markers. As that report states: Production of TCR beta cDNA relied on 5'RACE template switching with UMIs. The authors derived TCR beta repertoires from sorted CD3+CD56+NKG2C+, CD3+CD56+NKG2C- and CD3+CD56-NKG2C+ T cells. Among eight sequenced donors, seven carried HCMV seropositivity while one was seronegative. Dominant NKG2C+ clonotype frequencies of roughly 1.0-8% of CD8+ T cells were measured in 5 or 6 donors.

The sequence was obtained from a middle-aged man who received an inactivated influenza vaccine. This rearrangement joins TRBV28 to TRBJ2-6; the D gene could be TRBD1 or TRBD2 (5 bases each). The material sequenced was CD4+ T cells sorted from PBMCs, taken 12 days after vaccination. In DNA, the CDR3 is TGTGCCAGCAGCCCCGGTGGGGGTAGCTTTGGGGCCAACGTCCTGACTTTC. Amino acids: CASSPGGGSFGANVLTF.